This T cell receptor beta chain derives from a study of blood T cell repertoires in COVID-19. Study information: Acute-phase and convalescent COVID-19 samples originated in the United States, Italy and Spain.

Sequencing was performed with immunoSEQ multiplex PCR; in TCRdb, only in-frame clones are kept and a portion is missing. The sample shows a few hundred thousand clones, approximately 86% of them seen only once. The CDR3 contains 14 residues. The germline V gene encodes CDR1 MNHNY and CDR2 SVGAGI (reference sequence). Germline trimming cut 4 bases from V and 6 bases from J; bases unmatched to any gene: 4. The chain recombines TRBV6-6 with TRBJ2-3, with 10 positions matching TRBD2. The sample consisted of PBMCs or T cells enriched from blood (not recorded which). The clonotype originates from a young woman who had been exposed to COVID-19. The CDR3 DNA is TGTGCCAGCAGTTTACTAGCGGGGACGGATACGCAGTATTTT. Its translation is CASSLLAGTDTQYF.